This T cell receptor (beta chain) was observed in a study of cytomegalovirus exposure and HLA in healthy donors. The CDR3 has 13 amino acids. V dropped 0 bases and J dropped 12 bases, with 13 bases sitting between them. Germline V gene data show CDR1 as SGHRS and CDR2 as YFSETQ. The PCR used 60 Vbeta and 13 Jbeta primers. Repertoires were generated with immunoSEQ multiplex PCR, while TCRdb's copy carries only in-frame clones and drops some. Here the sample spans about 94,000 clones, roughly 76% being singletons. The receptor's source is a male donor in good health and CMV-seronegative. Sequenced input: PBMCs. The V and J genes are TRBV5-1 and TRBJ2-1, with D tentatively TRBD1 (6 bases). This CDR3 is CASSLGDTGRQFF. The DNA for the CDR3 is TGCGCCAGCAGCTTGGGTGATACAGGGCGGCAGTTCTTC.